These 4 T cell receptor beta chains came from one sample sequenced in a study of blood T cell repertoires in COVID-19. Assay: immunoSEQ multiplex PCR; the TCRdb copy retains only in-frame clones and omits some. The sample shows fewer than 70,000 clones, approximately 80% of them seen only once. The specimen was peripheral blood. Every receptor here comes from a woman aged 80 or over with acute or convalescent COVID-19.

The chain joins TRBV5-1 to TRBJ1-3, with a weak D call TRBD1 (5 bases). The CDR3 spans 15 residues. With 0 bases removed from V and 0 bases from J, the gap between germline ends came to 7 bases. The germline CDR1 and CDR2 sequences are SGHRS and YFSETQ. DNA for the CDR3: TGCGCCAGCAGCTTGGACAGGACCTCTGGAAACACCATATATTTT. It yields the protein CASSLDRTSGNTIYF.

CDR3 in DNA: TGTGCCAGCAGCTTATCCGGGAGTACTAATGAAAAACTGTTTTTT. This gives the protein CASSLSGSTNEKLFF. The chain combines TRBV7-6 with TRBJ1-4; D gene unclear. The CDR3 consists of 15 residues. V was trimmed by 2 bases and J by 2 bases, leaving 9 bases between them. Germline V gives CDR1 SGHVS, CDR2 FNYEAQ.

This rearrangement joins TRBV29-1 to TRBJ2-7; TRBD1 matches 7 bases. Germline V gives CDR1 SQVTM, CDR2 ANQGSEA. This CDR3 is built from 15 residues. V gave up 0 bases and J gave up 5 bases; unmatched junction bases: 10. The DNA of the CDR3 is TGCAGCGTTGAAGATCTAGGGAGACAGGGAGACGAGCAGTACTTC. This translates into CSVEDLGRQGDEQYF.

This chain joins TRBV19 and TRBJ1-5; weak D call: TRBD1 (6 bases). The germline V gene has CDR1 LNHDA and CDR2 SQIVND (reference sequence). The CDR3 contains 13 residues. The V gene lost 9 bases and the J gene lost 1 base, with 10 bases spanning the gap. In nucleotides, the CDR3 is TGTGCCAGCAGGACAGTGAGCAATCAGCCCCAGCATTTT. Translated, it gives CASRTVSNQPQHF.